This TCR beta chain stems from a study of identical twins. Findings of the study overall: Monozygotic twins shared more out-of-frame TCR alpha than recombination models predicted. Weaker excess twin sharing was seen among beta out-of-frame sequences. A lower insertion count was a feature of abundant cord blood beta clonotypes, with no such feature in memory repertoires.

Of note for this clonotype: Its antigen is unknown.

CDR3 length: 15 amino acids. Germline-derived CDR1 and CDR2 are SGHRS and YFSETQ. Trimming cost V 4 bases and J 2 bases, with 10 bases left between them. Unique molecular identifiers were present on cDNA, and template switching added a universal primer site. TCRdb re-analysed the 5' RACE reads in MiXCR, keeping a single row per CDR3 protein. The sample contains 420,000 or so distinct CDR3 sequences, approximately 18% of which appear only once. The TCR was taken from a man aged 50 to 60 in good health. The V gene is TRBV5-1, the J gene TRBJ2-6; the D is unclear. The sample consisted of naive T cells sorted from blood. The CDR3 region is CASSDVRAGANVLTF. The CDR3 DNA is TGCGCCAGCAGCGACGTACGAGCTGGGGCCAACGTCCTGACTTTC.